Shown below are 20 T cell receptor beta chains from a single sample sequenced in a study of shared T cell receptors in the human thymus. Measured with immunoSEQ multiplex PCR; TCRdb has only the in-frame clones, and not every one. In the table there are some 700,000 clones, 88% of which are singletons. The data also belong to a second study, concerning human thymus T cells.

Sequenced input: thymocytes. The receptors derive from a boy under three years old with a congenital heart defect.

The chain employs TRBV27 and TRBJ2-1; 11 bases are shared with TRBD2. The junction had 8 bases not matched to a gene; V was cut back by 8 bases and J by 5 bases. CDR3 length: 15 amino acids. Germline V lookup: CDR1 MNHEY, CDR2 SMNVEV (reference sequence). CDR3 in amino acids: CASHYGTSGDNEQFF. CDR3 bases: TGTGCCAGCCATTACGGGACTAGCGGTGACAATGAGCAGTTCTTC.

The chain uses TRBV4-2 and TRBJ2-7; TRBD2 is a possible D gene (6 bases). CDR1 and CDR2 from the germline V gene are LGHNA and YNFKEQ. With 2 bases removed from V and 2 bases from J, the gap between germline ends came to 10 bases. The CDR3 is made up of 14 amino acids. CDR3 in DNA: TGTGCCAGCAGCCAATGGGGCGGGACCTACGAGCAGTACTTC. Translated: CASSQWGGTYEQYF.

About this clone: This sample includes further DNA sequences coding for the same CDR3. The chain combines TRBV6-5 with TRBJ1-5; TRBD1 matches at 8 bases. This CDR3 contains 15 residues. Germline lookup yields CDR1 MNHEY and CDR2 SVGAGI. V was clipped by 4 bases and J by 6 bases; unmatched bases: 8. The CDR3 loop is CASSSRGPGGQPQHF. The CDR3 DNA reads TGTGCCAGCAGTTCCAGGGGGCCCGGTGGTCAGCCCCAGCATTTT.

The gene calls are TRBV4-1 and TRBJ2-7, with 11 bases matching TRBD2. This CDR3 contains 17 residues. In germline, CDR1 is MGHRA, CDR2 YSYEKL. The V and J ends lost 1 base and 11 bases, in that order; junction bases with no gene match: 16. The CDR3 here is CASSQVSQPQLAGVKYF. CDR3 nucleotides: TGCGCCAGCAGCCAAGTAAGCCAACCTCAACTAGCGGGAGTTAAGTACTTC.

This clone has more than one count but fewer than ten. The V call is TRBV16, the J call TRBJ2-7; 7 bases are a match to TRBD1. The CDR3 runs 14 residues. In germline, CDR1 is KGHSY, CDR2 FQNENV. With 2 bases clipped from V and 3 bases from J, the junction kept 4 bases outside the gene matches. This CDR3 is CASSQPGQYYEQYF. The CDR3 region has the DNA TGTGCCAGCAGCCAACCGGGACAGTACTACGAGCAGTACTTC.

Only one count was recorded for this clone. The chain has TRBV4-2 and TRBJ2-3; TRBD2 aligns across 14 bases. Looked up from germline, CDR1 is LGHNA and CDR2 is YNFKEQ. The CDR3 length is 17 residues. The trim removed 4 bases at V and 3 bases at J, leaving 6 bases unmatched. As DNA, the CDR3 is TGTGCCAGCAGCCCAAGGACTAGCGGGAGGCAGACAGATACGCAGTATTTT. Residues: CASSPRTSGRQTDTQYF.

CDR3 sequence: CASSKKQGALAKNIQYF. In DNA form, the CDR3 reads TGTGCCAGTAGTAAAAAACAGGGGGCTTTGGCCAAAAACATTCAGTACTTC. The chain carries TRBV19 and TRBJ2-4, with 9 bases matching TRBD1. Trimming took 4 bases from V and 1 from J; bases not matched to a gene: 8. CDR1 is LNHDA, CDR2 SQIVND, per germline (reference sequence). The CDR3 contains 17 residues.

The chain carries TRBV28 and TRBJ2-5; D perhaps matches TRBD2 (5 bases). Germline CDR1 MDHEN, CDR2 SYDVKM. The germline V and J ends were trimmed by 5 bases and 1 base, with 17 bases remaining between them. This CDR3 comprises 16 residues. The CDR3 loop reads CASSGRTGAFQETQYF. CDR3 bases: TGTGCCAGCAGTGGACGGACTGGAGCGTTCCAAGAGACCCAGTACTTC.

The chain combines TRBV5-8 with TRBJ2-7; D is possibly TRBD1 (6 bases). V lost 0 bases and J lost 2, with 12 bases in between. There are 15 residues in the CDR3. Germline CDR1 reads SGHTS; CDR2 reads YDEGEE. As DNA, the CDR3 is TGTGCCAGCAGCTTGGGGGGGCAGGCCACCTACGAGCAGTACTTC. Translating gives CASSLGGQATYEQYF.

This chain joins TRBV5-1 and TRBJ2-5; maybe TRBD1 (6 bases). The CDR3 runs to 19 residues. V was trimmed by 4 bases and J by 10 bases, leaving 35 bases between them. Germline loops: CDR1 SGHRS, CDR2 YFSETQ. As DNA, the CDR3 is TGCGCCAGCAGCCCCCTCAGACGTTCGGGACACCCGTTTAAAGAGGACCAGTACTTC. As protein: CASSPLRRSGHPFKEDQYF. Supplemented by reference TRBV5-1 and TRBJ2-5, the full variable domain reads KAGVTQTPRYLIKTRGQQVTLSCSPISGHRSVSWYQQTPGQGLQFLFEYFSETQRNKGNFPGRFSGRQFSNSRSEMNVSTLELGDSALYLCASSPLRRSGHPFKEDQYFGPGTRLLVL.

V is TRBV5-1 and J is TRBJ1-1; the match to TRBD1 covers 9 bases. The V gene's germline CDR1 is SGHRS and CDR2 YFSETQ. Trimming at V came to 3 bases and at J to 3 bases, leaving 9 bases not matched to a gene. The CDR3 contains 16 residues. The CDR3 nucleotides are TGCGCCAGCAGCTCTGTAGGGACAGGGTTGGACACTGAAGCTTTCTTT. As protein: CASSSVGTGLDTEAFF.

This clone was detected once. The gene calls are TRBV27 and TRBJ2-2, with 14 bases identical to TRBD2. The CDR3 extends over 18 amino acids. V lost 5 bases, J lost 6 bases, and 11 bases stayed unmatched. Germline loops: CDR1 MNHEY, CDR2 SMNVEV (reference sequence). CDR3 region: CASSQNQGLAGVAGELFF. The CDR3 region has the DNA TGTGCCAGCAGTCAAAATCAGGGACTAGCGGGAGTCGCCGGGGAGCTGTTTTTT.

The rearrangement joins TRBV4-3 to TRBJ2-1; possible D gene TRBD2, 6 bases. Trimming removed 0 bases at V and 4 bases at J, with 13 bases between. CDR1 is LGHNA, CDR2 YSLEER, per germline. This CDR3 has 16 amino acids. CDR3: CASSQDRSGDYNEQFF. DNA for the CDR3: TGCGCCAGCAGCCAAGATCGTAGCGGAGATTACAATGAGCAGTTCTTC.

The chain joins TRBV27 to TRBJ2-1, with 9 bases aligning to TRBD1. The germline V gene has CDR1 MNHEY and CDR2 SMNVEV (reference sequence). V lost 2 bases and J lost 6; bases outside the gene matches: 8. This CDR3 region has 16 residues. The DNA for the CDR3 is TGTGCCAGCAGTTTAACGGGGGACAGGGTTTCCAATGAGCAGTTCTTC. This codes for CASSLTGDRVSNEQFF.

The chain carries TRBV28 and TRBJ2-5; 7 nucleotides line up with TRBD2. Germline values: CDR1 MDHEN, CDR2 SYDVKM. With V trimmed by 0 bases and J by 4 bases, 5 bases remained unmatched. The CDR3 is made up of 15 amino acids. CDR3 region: CASSLWAGRTETQYF. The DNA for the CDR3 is TGTGCCAGCAGTTTATGGGCCGGGAGGACAGAGACCCAGTACTTC.

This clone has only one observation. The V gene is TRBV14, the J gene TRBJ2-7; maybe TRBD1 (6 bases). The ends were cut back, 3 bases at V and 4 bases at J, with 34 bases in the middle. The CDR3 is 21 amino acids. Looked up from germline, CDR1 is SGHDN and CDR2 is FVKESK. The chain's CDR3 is CASSHEQSQSRGRSRGYEQYF. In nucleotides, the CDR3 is TGTGCCAGCAGCCACGAACAGTCCCAGTCCAGGGGCCGCAGCAGGGGATACGAGCAGTACTTC.

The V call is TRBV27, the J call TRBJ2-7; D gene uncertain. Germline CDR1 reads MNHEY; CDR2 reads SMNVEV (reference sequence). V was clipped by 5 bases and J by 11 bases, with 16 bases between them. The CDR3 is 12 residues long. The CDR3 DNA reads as TGTGCCAGCAGTACCCGAGAGCCACCGGAGTACTTC. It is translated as CASSTREPPEYF.

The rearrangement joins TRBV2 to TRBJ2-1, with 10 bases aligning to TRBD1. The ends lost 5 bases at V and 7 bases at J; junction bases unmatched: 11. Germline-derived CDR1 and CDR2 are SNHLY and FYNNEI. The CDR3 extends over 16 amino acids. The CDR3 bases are TGTGCCAGCAGTCCAAAGACAGGGGGCGCGCGGAATGAGCAGTTCTTC. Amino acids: CASSPKTGGARNEQFF.

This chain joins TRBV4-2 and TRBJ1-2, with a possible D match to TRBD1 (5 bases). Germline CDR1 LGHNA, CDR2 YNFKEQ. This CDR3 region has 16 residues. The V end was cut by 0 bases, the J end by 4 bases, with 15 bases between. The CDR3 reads CASSQDGRDGFYGYTF. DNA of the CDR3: TGTGCCAGCAGCCAAGATGGGCGGGACGGCTTCTATGGCTACACCTTC.

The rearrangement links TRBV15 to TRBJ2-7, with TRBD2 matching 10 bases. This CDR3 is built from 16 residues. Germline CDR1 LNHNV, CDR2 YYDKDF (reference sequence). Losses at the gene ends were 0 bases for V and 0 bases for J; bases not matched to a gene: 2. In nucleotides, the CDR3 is TGTGCCACCAGCAGAGACCTAGCGGGAGTCTCCTACGAGCAGTACTTC. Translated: CATSRDLAGVSYEQYF.